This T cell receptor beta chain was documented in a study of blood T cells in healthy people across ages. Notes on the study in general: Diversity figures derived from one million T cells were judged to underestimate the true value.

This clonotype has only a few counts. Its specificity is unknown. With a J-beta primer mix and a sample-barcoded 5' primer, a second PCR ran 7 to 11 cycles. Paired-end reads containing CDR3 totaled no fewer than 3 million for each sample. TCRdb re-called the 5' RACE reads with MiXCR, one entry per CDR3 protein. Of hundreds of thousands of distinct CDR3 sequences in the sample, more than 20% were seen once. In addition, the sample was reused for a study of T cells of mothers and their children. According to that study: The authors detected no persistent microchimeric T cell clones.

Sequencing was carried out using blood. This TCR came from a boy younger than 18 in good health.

The CDR3 sequence is CASSFGQGLNIQYF. In DNA form, the CDR3 reads TGCGCCAGCAGCTTCGGACAGGGACTAAACATTCAGTACTTC. V and J are TRBV5-1 and TRBJ2-4; 8 bases fit TRBD1. CDR3 size: 14 residues. V trimming: 2 bases; J trimming: 6 bases; junction bases outside the gene matches: 4. Germline CDR1 is SGHRS and CDR2 is YFSETQ.